The clone carrying this T cell receptor beta chain has at least ten counts. The antigen is not known. Among all donors, each was a healthy Caucasian. This sample is part of a study of identical twins. Overall study findings and caveats: Memory repertoires showed no such pattern, whereas abundant cord blood beta clonotypes carried fewer insertions. The study drew conclusions from cross-sectional statistical analysis, not from following the same donors. Within monozygotic twins, out-of-frame TCR alpha sharing was underestimated by the models.

TCRdb re-called the 5' RACE reads with MiXCR, one entry per CDR3 protein. The sample has under 250,000 distinct CDR3 sequences, under 10% seen once. The V gene's germline CDR1 is SGHRS and CDR2 YFSETQ. The CDR3 extends over 15 amino acids. V lost 5 bases to trimming and J lost 0 bases, with 15 bases between them. This sample was shared with a second study, whose subject was yellow fever vaccine responses in identical twins.

Sequencing was performed on memory (CD45RO+) T cells sorted from blood. The clonotype was recovered from a woman younger than 30 in good health. The chain recombines TRBV5-1 with TRBJ2-7; tentatively, D is TRBD1 (6 bases). The CDR3 loop is CASRLRQGSSYEQYF. The CDR3 bases are TGCGCCAGCAGATTGCGCCAGGGGAGCTCCTACGAGCAGTACTTC.